The source of this TCR beta chain is a study of T cells in Graves' hyperthyroidism and ophthalmopathy. This clonotype was detected many times. Authors of the study amplified TCR beta CDR3 regions from RNA transcripts. The TCR CDR3 was amplified in a first-round RT-PCR using the HTBI primer set. TCRdb re-called the multiplex PCR reads through MiXCR, storing one row per CDR3 protein. The table has approximately 690,000 distinct CDR3 sequences, about 14% seen once; the top ten hold about 12%. V lost 1 base to trimming and J lost 2 bases; unmatched junction nucleotides: 3. Germline assignment: CDR1 SGDLS and CDR2 YYNGEE. This CDR3 has 15 residues.

The origin of this receptor is a woman aged 50 to 65 with Graves' ophthalmopathy. The chain employs TRBV9 and TRBJ1-1, with 9 nucleotides matching TRBD1. Sequencing was done on a sample of blood. The CDR3, as DNA: TGTGCCAGCAGCGTATGGACAGGGGAAAACACTGAAGCTTTCTTT. This translates into CASSVWTGENTEAFF.